These 30 T cell receptor beta chains originate from one sample sequenced in a study of T cell repertoires in cytomegalovirus infection. These TCRs are of unknown antigen specificity. Each CDR3 protein gets one entry after TCRdb re-called the reads with MiXCR. This table holds about 500,000 distinct CDR3 sequences, roughly a third found once. The sample consisted of cultured PBMCs, taken from culture after CMV antigen stimulation. These receptors were obtained from a human donor in good health (CMV status not recorded). Some clones in this sample may be carry-over from other donors' samples.

This clonotype has ten or more counts. The rearrangement links TRBV7-2 to TRBJ1-2; D is possibly TRBD1 (5 bases). Germline V gene sequence: CDR1 SGHTA, CDR2 FQGNSA. Trimming took 6 bases from V and 7 from J, leaving 24 bases between them. CDR3 size: 16 residues. In DNA form, the CDR3 reads TGTGCCAGCAGTTCGACCTCCGGGACCGCCGTTTCTGGCTACACCTTC. Residues: CASSSTSGTAVSGYTF. The full variable domain, rest sourced from reference TRBV7-2 and TRBJ1-2, is GAGVSQSPSNKVTEKGKDVELRCDPISGHTALYWYRQSLGQGLEFLIYFQGNSAPDKSGLPSDRFSAERTGGSVSTLTIQRTQQEDSAVYLCASSSTSGTAVSGYTFGSGTRLTVV.

On this clonotype itself: With a much larger clone just one base away, this may be a read error. The V and J genes are TRBV7-2 and TRBJ2-6, with no clear D. Per germline, CDR1 SGHTA and CDR2 FQGNSA. The CDR3 runs 14 residues. The V and J ends lost 4 bases and 4 bases respectively, with 8 bases between them. CDR3 bases: TGTGCCAGCAGCTCGTGTCAAGGGGCCAACGTCCTGACTTTC. Its protein product is CASSSCQGANVLTF.

A few counts support this clonotype. The chain couples TRBV19 to TRBJ1-1, with a weak D call TRBD1 (6 bases). This CDR3 contains 11 residues. The germline V gene encodes CDR1 LNHDA and CDR2 SQIVND (reference sequence). V was cut by 4 bases and J by 10 bases, with 10 bases left in between. The CDR3 nucleotides read TGTGCCAGTAGTACAGGGGTCGGAGCTTTCTTT. It encodes CASSTGVGAFF.

This clonotype turned up a few times. The chain uses TRBV4-1 and TRBJ2-3, with D unresolved. The germline V gene has CDR1 MGHRA and CDR2 YSYEKL. This CDR3 is 12 amino acids long. The germline V and J ends were trimmed by 4 bases and 6 bases, with 8 bases remaining between them. CDR3 nucleotides: TGCGCCAGCAGCCCTCTTGGGGATACGCAGTATTTT. This gives the protein CASSPLGDTQYF.

The chain is built from TRBV6-5 and TRBJ2-7; 8 positions match TRBD1. Germline lookup yields CDR1 MNHEY and CDR2 SVGAGI. This CDR3 has 14 amino acids. V lost 6 bases and J lost 5; bases outside the gene matches: 9. In nucleotides, the CDR3 is TGTGCCAGCAGAAGGACAGGGTTTGGCCACGAGCAGTACGTC. It translates to CASRRTGFGHEQYV.

This clonotype was seen a handful of times. This chain joins TRBV7-4 and TRBJ1-2; TRBD1 aligns across 7 bases. The CDR3 loop spans 13 amino acids. CDR1 is SGHVT, CDR2 SQSDAQ, per germline. J was trimmed by 8 bases and V by 1 base; bases with no gene match: 4. The CDR3 loop reads CASSLGDSLGYTF. CDR3 nucleotides: TGTGCCAGCAGCTTAGGGGACAGTTTAGGCTACACCTTC.

The chain uses TRBV28 and TRBJ2-1; 8 bases map to TRBD1. This CDR3 contains 15 residues. Germline V gives CDR1 MDHEN, CDR2 SYDVKM. V lost 5 bases and J lost 5; bases outside the gene matches: 8. The CDR3 region has the DNA TGTGCCAGCAGTAAGCCGACAGGGGAACACAATGAGCAGTTCTTC. Protein product: CASSKPTGEHNEQFF.

Only a few counts were recorded for this clonotype. The chain carries TRBV12-3 or TRBV12-4 and TRBJ1-6, with D hard to call. CDR3 length equals 12 residues. V lost 3 bases to trimming and J lost 14 bases, with 11 bases between them. Written as DNA, the CDR3 is TGTGCCAGCAGTTTCGGGGAGGTCACCCTCCACTTT. Translating gives CASSFGEVTLHF.

This sequence joins TRBV20-1 and TRBJ2-1; D tentatively reads TRBD1 or TRBD2 (5 bases each). Germline-derived CDR1 and CDR2 are DFQATT and SNEGSKA (reference sequence). Trimming left V 5 bases short and J 4 bases short, with 21 bases between. The CDR3 is 16 residues long. CDR3 bases: TGCAGTGCTCCCTACGGGACCCTCACTCCTTACAATGAGCAGTTCTTC. Its protein product is CSAPYGTLTPYNEQFF.

This clonotype has a single count. The chain links TRBV6-5 to TRBJ1-5, with 7 positions matching TRBD1. With 3 bases clipped from V and 0 bases from J, the junction kept 2 bases outside the gene matches. CDR1 and CDR2 from the germline V gene are MNHEY and SVGAGI. This CDR3 has 15 amino acids. Here the CDR3 DNA reads TGTGCCAGCAGTTATCAGGGGGATAGCAATCAGCCCCAGCATTTT. Its translation: CASSYQGDSNQPQHF.

The chain uses TRBV19 and TRBJ2-5; TRBD2 aligns across 9 bases. The CDR3 has 14 amino acids. Trimming at V came to 10 bases and at J to 5 bases, leaving 11 bases not matched to a gene. Looked up from germline, CDR1 is LNHDA and CDR2 is SQIVND (reference sequence). CDR3 coding DNA: TGTGCCACCAAGGGTAGCGGGAGTGCGGAGACCCAGTACTTC. This translates into CATKGSGSAETQYF.

The chain combines TRBV6-2 or TRBV6-3 with TRBJ2-6; D ambiguous. Per the germline V gene, CDR1 is MNHEY and CDR2 is SVGEGT. The CDR3 is 14 residues long. The V and J ends lost 4 bases and 0 bases respectively, with 4 bases between them. The CDR3 nucleotides read TGTGCCAGCAGTTGGGACTCTGGGGCCAACGTCCTGACTTTC. It translates to CASSWDSGANVLTF.

In the case of this clonotype: Germline and junction disagree at one end, which may indicate a read error. The J gene is TRBJ2-4, the V gene TRBV6-2 or TRBV6-3, with D maybe TRBD2 (5 bases). Germline CDR1 is MNHEY and CDR2 is SVGEGT. CDR3 size: 15 residues. This CDR3 is CASSYSGLARNIQYF. CDR3 DNA sequence: TGTGCCAGCAGTTACTCTGGGCTAGCCAGAAACATTCAGTACTTC.

The chain links TRBV4-1 to TRBJ2-7; 13 bases are shared with TRBD2. J lost 0 bases, V lost 2 bases, and 1 base had no gene match. Germline V gene data show CDR1 as MGHRA and CDR2 as YSYEKL. CDR3 size: 16 residues. Here the CDR3 reads CASSQRLAGGSYEQYV. DNA for the CDR3: TGCGCCAGCAGCCAACGACTAGCGGGAGGCTCCTACGAGCAGTACGTC.

In its sample, this clonotype was seen a few times. The CDR3 DNA is TGTGCCAGCAGCTCTGCGAGGGAAGCTAATGAAAAACTGTTTTTT. Protein: CASSSAREANEKLFF. This chain connects TRBV7-9 to TRBJ1-4; unclear D gene. Between the trimmed V and J ends, which lost 4 bases and 3 bases, there was a span of 12 bases. The CDR3 extends over 15 amino acids. Germline values: CDR1 SEHNR, CDR2 FQNEAQ (reference sequence).

This clonotype was seen only a few times. This chain joins TRBV7-2 and TRBJ1-5; D possibly corresponds to TRBD1 (6 bases). The V end was cut by 2 bases, the J end by 8 bases, with 19 bases between. The CDR3 spans 16 residues. Germline-derived CDR1 and CDR2 are SGHTA and FQGNSA. CDR3 sequence reads: CASSLQGSGGREPQHF. CDR3 nucleotide sequence: TGTGCCAGCAGCTTACAGGGGTCCGGGGGTAGGGAGCCCCAGCATTTT.

The chain combines TRBV7-9 with TRBJ1-2, with TRBD1 matching 8 bases. The CDR3 is 15 residues long. Germline V gene lookup returns CDR1 SEHNR and CDR2 FQNEAQ (reference sequence). The junction had 9 bases not matched to a gene; V was cut back by 4 bases and J by 5 bases. The CDR3 nucleotides read TGTGCCAGCAGCTCCTCTCGGACAGGGAGTTATGGCTACACCTTC. Protein product: CASSSSRTGSYGYTF. The variable domain in full, completed from reference TRBV7-9 and TRBJ1-2, reads DTGVSQNPRHKITKRGQNVTFRCDPISEHNRLYWYRQTLGQGPEFLTYFQNEAQLEKSRLLSDRFSAERPKGSFSTLEIQRTEQGDSAMYLCASSSSRTGSYGYTFGSGTRLTVV.

This clonotype was detected a few times. The chain employs TRBV7-2 and TRBJ2-5, with a possible D match to TRBD1 (6 bases). CDR3 size: 14 residues. Looked up from germline, CDR1 is SGHTA and CDR2 is FQGNSA. Trimming left V 4 bases short and J 5 bases short, with 14 bases between. The CDR3 DNA reads TGTGCCAGCAGCTATCAGCAGGGGAGTGAGACCCAGTACTTC. This sequence encodes CASSYQQGSETQYF.

The CDR3 protein is CSVDQGGGYTF. The CDR3 DNA is TGCAGCGTTGATCAGGGAGGAGGCTACACCTTC. This sequence joins TRBV29-1 and TRBJ1-2; tentative D call: TRBD1 (5 bases). Trimming took 3 bases from V and 8 from J, leaving 10 bases between them. CDR3 size: 11 residues. Per germline, CDR1 SQVTM and CDR2 ANQGSEA.

This clonotype was seen more than once but under ten times. The chain carries TRBV7-9 and TRBJ2-3; a possible D gene is TRBD2 (6 bases). Germline V lookup: CDR1 SEHNR, CDR2 FQNEAQ (reference sequence). V lost 1 base to trimming and J lost 11 bases, with 13 bases between them. The CDR3 totals 13 residues. The DNA for the CDR3 is TGTGCCAGCAGCTTAGGGGACTCCGCGAAGCAGTATTTT. It translates to CASSLGDSAKQYF.

The rearrangement links TRBV6-6 to TRBJ2-7; D is ambiguous. The V and J ends lost 5 bases and 1 base respectively, with 9 bases between them. CDR1 is MNHNY and CDR2 is SVGAGI in the germline V gene (reference sequence). CDR3 size: 13 residues. CDR3 sequence (DNA): TGTGCCAGCAGTCAAGATGGTTCCTACGAGCAGTACTTC. This sequence encodes CASSQDGSYEQYF.

This rearrangement joins TRBV6-2 or TRBV6-3 to TRBJ2-7, with 10 bases aligning to TRBD1. V was pared by 4 bases and J by 2 bases, with 8 bases of the junction left unmatched. CDR3 length: 16 residues. CDR1 MNHEY and CDR2 SVGEGT come from the germline V gene. The CDR3 spells CASSSRDRGDPYEQYF. Here the CDR3 DNA reads TGTGCCAGCAGTTCCAGGGACAGGGGTGATCCCTACGAGCAGTACTTC.

DNA of the CDR3: TGTGCCAGCAGCTCAGGGGAAGGGGGCCAAGAGACCCAGTACTTC. Protein sequence: CASSSGEGGQETQYF. The V gene is TRBV5-8, the J gene TRBJ2-5, with D perhaps matching TRBD1 (6 bases). Trimming cost V 3 bases and J 1 base, with 13 bases left between them. Germline CDR1 SGHTS, CDR2 YDEGEE. CDR3 length: 15 residues.

This clonotype appeared many times. The chain joins TRBV7-2 to TRBJ2-1, with D perhaps TRBD2 (5 bases). Looked up from germline, CDR1 is SGHTA and CDR2 is FQGNSA. V lost 6 bases to trimming and J lost 6 bases, with 18 bases between them. This CDR3 comprises 15 residues. The CDR3, as DNA: TGTGCCAGCAGTAGGGCACTAGACGGGTTCAATGAGCAGTTCTTC. Encoded protein: CASSRALDGFNEQFF.

This clonotype was counted a few times. The chain combines TRBV18 with TRBJ2-3; 7 positions match TRBD2. This CDR3 region has 15 residues. Losses at the gene ends were 0 bases for V and 5 bases for J; bases not matched to a gene: 5. The germline V gene encodes CDR1 KGHSH and CDR2 LQKENI. The CDR3 is CASSPPAGAGDTQYF. The CDR3 region has the DNA TGTGCCAGCTCACCACCGGCGGGAGCCGGAGATACGCAGTATTTT.

This clonotype has more than one count but fewer than ten. The chain is built from TRBV6-2 or TRBV6-3 and TRBJ1-2; D call uncertain. The CDR3 has 13 residues. Trimming removed 4 bases from V and 7 bases from J, with 13 bases in between. From germline, CDR1 is MNHEY and CDR2 SVGEGT. CDR3 coding DNA: TGTGCCAGCAGTTCGACTCGGGAATTTGGCTACACCTTC. Protein: CASSSTREFGYTF.

In this sample, this clonotype turned up a few times. The chain combines TRBV10-1 with TRBJ2-1, with 8 bases identical to TRBD1. V trimming: 3 bases; J trimming: 4 bases; junction bases outside the gene matches: 11. This CDR3 is 17 amino acids long. The germline V gene has CDR1 WNHNN and CDR2 SYGVQD (reference sequence). CDR3 nucleotide sequence: TGCGCCAGCAGTGATTCTGCAGGGGGCAAAATATACAATGAGCAGTTCTTC. It translates to CASSDSAGGKIYNEQFF.

The CDR3 loop reads CGGRLPYEQYV. As DNA, the CDR3 is TGTGGAGGACGCCTTCCCTACGAGCAGTACGTC. The gene calls are TRBV24-1 and TRBJ2-7; D not certain. CDR1 and CDR2 (germline): KGHDR, SFDVKD. There are 11 residues in the CDR3.

This chain joins TRBV20-1 and TRBJ2-5; 12 positions match TRBD2. CDR3 size: 15 residues. V shed 4 bases and J 5 bases; nucleotides not matched to a gene: 8. Germline CDR1 is DFQATT and CDR2 is SNEGSKA (reference sequence). Here the CDR3 DNA reads TGCAGTGCTATGACTAGCGGGAGAGTCGCGGAGACCCAGTACTTC. This translates into CSAMTSGRVAETQYF.

This clonotype was counted ten times or more. The gene calls are TRBV7-2 and TRBJ1-5, with 10 positions matching TRBD1. Germline V gene data show CDR1 as SGHTA and CDR2 as FQGNSA. After removal of 3 bases from V and 1 base from J, the junction contained 0 bases not matched to a gene. This CDR3 is 15 amino acids long. The CDR3 DNA reads as TGTGCCAGCAGCTTGGACAGGGGGAGCAATCAGCCCCAGCATTTT. Amino acid sequence: CASSLDRGSNQPQHF.